This T cell receptor beta chain was sequenced for a study of blood T cell repertoires in COVID-19 (dated by TCRdb to 2020 to 2021). Turning to the overall study: Samples from collaborators originated in the United States, Italy and Spain and spanned both the acute and convalescent phases of COVID-19. The prospective study material was composed of cDNA or gDNA derived from T cells, B-cell-depleted T cells, or PBMCs. Deeply sampled blood TCRbeta repertoires from subjects exposed to, actively infected with, or recovered from COVID-19 were included in the dataset. The repertoires were released in a freely available public database meant as a resource for research on the immune response to SARS-CoV-2. The samples were drawn from the first 160 participants of the ongoing ImmuneRACE study and from 1,254 subjects provided by 6 global collaborators. The sample metadata nearly always contained a de-identified subject ID, COVID-19 status, age in years and sex. HLA class I and class II types, where available, came from metadata supplied by the sample provider rather than from assay-based typing. Summary of the overall study and its limitations: How much clinical and demographic metadata was included differed by source and by participant, and the metadata was provided uncurated.

Collaborating institutions collected whole blood in K2EDTA tubes following their own protocols. For TCRbeta analysis, collaborator samples were shipped as frozen whole blood, as isolated PBMCs, or as DNA extracted from either sample type. The immunoSEQ Assay, a bias-controlled multiplex PCR, was used to amplify TCRbeta CDR3 regions from genomic DNA. The authors' analysis ran thus. The number of nucleated cells in each sample was estimated by amplification of reference gene primers within the assay. Sequence reads were collapsed and filtered to measure the absolute abundance of every unique TCRbeta CDR3 rearrangement. For each sample, productive Simpson clonality was calculated by taking the square root of Simpson's diversity index across productive rearrangements. TCRdb provides this immuneACCESS table in a form limited to in-frame rearrangements. Some clones are lacking; in checked studies, under half of them reflect an unresolved V gene, and why the rest are absent is not known. That table supplies the V and J calls and clone size; D and trimming were determined from the DNA. The sample has 200,000 to 300,000 clones on record, over 70% of them singletons. The ten largest account for 6% to 9.5% of the sample.

Deletion took 0 bases off V and 2 bases off J, with a span of 14 bases between the germline ends. The CDR3 sequence holds 16 residues, the cysteine and phenylalanine included. CDR3 DNA only is kept here, 48 bases in frame from base 1. Sequences MGHRA (CDR1) and YSYEKL (CDR2) are obtained from the germline V gene. Remarks on this clone: No antigen is known for it. Base quality data are lacking; no much larger clone is found one base away.

The V gene is TRBV4-1 and the J gene is TRBJ2-7; the D region possibly corresponds to TRBD1 (5 bases align). The clonotype was recovered from a woman of 80 years or more with acute or convalescent COVID-19. The sequenced sample was peripheral blood. The nucleotide sequence is TGCGCCAGCAGCCAAGATCATAGGGGCGAAGCCTACGAGCAGTACTTC. This gives the protein CASSQDHRGEAYEQYF.